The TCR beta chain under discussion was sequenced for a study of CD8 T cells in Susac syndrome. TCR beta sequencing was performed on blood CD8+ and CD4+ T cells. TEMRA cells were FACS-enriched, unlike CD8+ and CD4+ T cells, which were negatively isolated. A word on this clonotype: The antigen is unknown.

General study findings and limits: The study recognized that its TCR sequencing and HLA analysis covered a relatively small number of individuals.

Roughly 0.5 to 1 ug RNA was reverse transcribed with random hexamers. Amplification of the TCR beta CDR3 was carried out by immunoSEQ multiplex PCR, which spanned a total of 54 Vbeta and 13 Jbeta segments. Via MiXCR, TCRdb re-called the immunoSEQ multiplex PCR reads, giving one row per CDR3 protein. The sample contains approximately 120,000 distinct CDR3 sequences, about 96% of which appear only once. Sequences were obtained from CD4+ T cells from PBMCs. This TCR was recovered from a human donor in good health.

CDR3 nucleotide sequence: TGCGCCAGCAGTCAATCCGCGGGGAATGGCTACACCTTC. Amino acid sequence: CASSQSAGNGYTF. This chain joins TRBV23-1 and TRBJ1-2, with D unresolved. TRBV23-1 is placed among ORFs of uncertain function. V was shortened by 0 bases and J by 6 bases, with 8 bases between the two germline ends. This CDR3 is built from 13 residues.